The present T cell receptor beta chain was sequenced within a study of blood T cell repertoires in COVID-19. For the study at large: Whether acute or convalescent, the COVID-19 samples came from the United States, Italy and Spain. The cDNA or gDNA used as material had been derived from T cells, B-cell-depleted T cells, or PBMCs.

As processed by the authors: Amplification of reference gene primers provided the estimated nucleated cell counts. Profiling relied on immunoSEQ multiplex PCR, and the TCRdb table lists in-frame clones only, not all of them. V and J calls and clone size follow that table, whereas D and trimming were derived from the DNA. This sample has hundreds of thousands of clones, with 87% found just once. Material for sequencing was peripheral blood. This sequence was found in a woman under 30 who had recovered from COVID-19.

This chain's CDR3 is CASRPTRNVELFF. CDR3 coding DNA: TGTGCCAGCAGGCCGACTCGGAACGTGGAGCTGTTTTTT. This sequence joins TRBV6-5 and TRBJ2-2; D not resolved. This CDR3 region has 13 residues. The germline V gene encodes CDR1 MNHEY and CDR2 SVGAGI. Trimming took 6 bases from V and 10 from J, leaving 15 bases between them.